The clone carrying this T cell receptor (beta chain) was observed at least ten times. TCRdb re-called the reads through MiXCR, storing one row per CDR3 protein. The data show 230,000 or so distinct CDR3 sequences, with around 15% seen just once and approximately 51% held by the top ten. These data are taken from a study of T cell repertoires in cytomegalovirus infection. Looking at the study overall: Signatures in public TCR beta sequences pointed to both CMV infection and matching HLA type.

The CDR3 is made up of 14 amino acids. The V and J ends lost 6 bases and 7 bases, in that order; junction bases with no gene match: 8. The source material was CD8+ T cells from PBMCs. The rearrangement links TRBV12-3 or TRBV12-4 to TRBJ2-1; 8 bases fit TRBD2. The origin of this receptor is a human donor in good health (CMV status not recorded). Some clones in this sample may be carry-over from other donors' samples. CDR3 sequence: CASRGGGLVNEQFF. CDR3 bases: TGTGCCAGCAGGGGAGGGGGACTAGTTAATGAGCAGTTCTTC.